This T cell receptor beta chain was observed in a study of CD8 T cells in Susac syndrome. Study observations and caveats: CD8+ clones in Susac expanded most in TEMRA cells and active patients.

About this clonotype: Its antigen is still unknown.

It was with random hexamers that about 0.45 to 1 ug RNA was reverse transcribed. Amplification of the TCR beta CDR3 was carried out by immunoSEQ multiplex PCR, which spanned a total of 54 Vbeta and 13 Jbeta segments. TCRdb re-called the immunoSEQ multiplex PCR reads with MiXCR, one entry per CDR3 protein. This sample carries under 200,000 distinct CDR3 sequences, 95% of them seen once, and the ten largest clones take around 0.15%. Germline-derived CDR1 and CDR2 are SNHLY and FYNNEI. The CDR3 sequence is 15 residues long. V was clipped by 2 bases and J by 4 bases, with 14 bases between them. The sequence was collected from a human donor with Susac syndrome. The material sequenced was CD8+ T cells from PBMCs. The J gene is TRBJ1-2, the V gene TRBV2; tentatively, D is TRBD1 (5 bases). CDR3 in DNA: TGTGCCAGCAGTGAATTCCAGACAGCCCCCTATGGCTACACCTTC. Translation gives CASSEFQTAPYGYTF. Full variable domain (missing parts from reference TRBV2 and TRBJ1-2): EPEVTQTPSHQVTQMGQEVILRCVPISNHLYFYWYRQILGQKVEFLVSFYNNEISEKSEIFDDQFSVERPDGSNFTLKIRSTKLEDSAMYFCASSEFQTAPYGYTFGSGTRLTVV.